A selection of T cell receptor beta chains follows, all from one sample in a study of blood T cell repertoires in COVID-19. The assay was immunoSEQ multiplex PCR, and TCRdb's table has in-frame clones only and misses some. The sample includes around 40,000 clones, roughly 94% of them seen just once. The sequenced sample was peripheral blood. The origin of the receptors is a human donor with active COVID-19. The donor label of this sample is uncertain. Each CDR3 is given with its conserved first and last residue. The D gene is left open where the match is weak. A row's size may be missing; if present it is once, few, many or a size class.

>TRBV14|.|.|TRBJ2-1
CASSQPDWSSYNEQFF
TGTGCCAGCAGCCAGCCGGACTGGAGCTCCTACAATGAGCAGTTCTTC
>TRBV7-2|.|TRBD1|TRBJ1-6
CASSLFLDRSPPLHF
TGTGCCAGCAGCTTATTTCTGGACAGGAGTCCACCCCTCCACTTT
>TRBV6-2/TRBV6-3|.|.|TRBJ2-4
CASSWDTKNIQYF
TGTGCCAGCAGTTGGGACACCAAAAACATTCAGTACTTC
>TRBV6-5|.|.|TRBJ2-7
CALGVHEQYF
TGTGCCCTAGGAGTCCACGAGCAGTACTTC
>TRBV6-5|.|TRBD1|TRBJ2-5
CASIRMGQQETQYF
TGTGCCAGCATCCGAATGGGACAGCAAGAGACCCAGTACTTC
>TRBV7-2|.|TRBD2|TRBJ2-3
CASSPSEAGGFDTQYF
TGTGCCAGCAGCCCGTCGGAAGCGGGAGGGTTCGATACGCAGTATTTT
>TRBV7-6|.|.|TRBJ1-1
CASSPDTNTEAFF
TGTGCCAGCAGCCCGGACACGAACACTGAAGCTTTCTTT
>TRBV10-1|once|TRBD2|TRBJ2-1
CASSETAGGSYNEQFF
TGCGCCAGCAGTGAGACAGCGGGAGGATCCTACAATGAGCAGTTCTTC
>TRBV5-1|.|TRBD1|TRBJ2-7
CASSSQGVDRYEQYF
TGCGCCAGCAGCTCACAGGGGGTTGATAGATACGAGCAGTACTTC
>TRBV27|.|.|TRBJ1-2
CASSLWAPGTNYGYTF
TGTGCCAGCAGTTTATGGGCCCCAGGCACCAACTATGGCTACACCTTC
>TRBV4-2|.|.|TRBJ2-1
CASSQVPNEQFF
TGTGCCAGCAGCCAAGTCCCGAATGAGCAGTTCTTC
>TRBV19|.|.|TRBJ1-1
CASSNMGANTEAFF
TGTGCCAGTAGTAATATGGGGGCGAACACTGAAGCTTTCTTT
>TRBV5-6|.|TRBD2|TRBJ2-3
CASSSDWAGGLDTQYF
TGTGCCAGCAGCTCTGACTGGGCGGGGGGGCTAGATACGCAGTATTTT
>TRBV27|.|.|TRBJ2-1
CASPKSGSIYEQFF
TGTGCCAGCCCAAAATCGGGATCTATCTATGAGCAGTTCTTC
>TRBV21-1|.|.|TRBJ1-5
CASSGGGGYSNQPQHF
TGTGCCAGCAGCGGGGGGGGTGGATATAGCAATCAGCCCCAGCATTTT
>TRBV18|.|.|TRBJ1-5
CASSPRAGPGDQPQHF
TGTGCCAGCTCACCACGAGCAGGGCCTGGGGATCAGCCCCAGCATTTT
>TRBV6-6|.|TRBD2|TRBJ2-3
CASSYRLAGGDTQYF
TGTGCCAGCAGTTACAGGCTAGCGGGAGGAGATACGCAGTATTTT
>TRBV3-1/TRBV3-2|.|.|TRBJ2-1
CASSQDHGRGWTEQFF
TGTGCCAGCAGCCAAGATCACGGTAGGGGGTGGACTGAGCAGTTCTTC
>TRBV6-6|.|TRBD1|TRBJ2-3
CASGRTGDTDTQYF
TGTGCCAGCGGGAGGACAGGGGACACAGATACGCAGTATTTT
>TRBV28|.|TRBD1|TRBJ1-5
CASSLSQGAYQPQHF
TGTGCCAGCAGTTTATCGCAGGGGGCTTATCAGCCCCAGCATTTT
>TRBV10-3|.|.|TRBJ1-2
CAISESKGALGGYTF
TGTGCCATCAGTGAGTCGAAAGGGGCCCTCGGGGGCTACACCTTC
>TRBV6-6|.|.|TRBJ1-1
CASRGMGGNTEAFF
TGTGCCAGCAGGGGGATGGGGGGGAACACTGAAGCTTTCTTT
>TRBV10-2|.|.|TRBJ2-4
CASKETGGKNIQYF
TGCGCCAGCAAGGAGACAGGCGGCAAAAACATTCAGTACTTC
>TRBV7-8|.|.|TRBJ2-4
CASSLGQGSAKNIQYF
TGTGCCAGCAGCTTAGGGCAGGGGTCGGCCAAAAACATTCAGTACTTC
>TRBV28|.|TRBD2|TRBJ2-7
CASLTSGKTSYEQYF
TGTGCCAGCTTAACTAGCGGGAAGACCTCCTACGAGCAGTACTTC
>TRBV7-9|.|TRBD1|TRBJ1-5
CASSRDRSGQPQHF
TGTGCCAGCAGCCGGGACAGGTCGGGGCAGCCCCAGCATTTT
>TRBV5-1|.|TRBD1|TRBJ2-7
CASSLTGTGLPYEQYF
TGCGCCAGCAGCCTTACCGGGACAGGGCTCCCCTACGAGCAGTACTTC
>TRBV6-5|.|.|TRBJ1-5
CASSYLGESNQPQHF
TGTGCCAGCAGTTACCTTGGGGAGAGCAATCAGCCCCAGCATTTT